This T cell receptor beta chain originates from a study of blood T cell repertoires in COVID-19. Original analysis: Reference gene primer amplification gave estimated nucleated cell counts. Libraries were prepared by immunoSEQ multiplex PCR; TCRdb keeps only in-frame clonotypes and omits some of them. Clone size and the V and J calls come from that table; the DNA yielded D and trimming. The table has 200,000 to 250,000 clones, approximately 81% seen once. The material sequenced was peripheral blood. The receptor was derived from a man aged 25 to 40 with active or convalescent COVID-19.

The CDR3 loop is CASTAQLLSGANVLTF. In DNA, the CDR3 is TGTGCCAGTACGGCACAGCTCCTCTCTGGGGCCAACGTCCTGACTTTC. V gene TRBV19 combines with J gene TRBJ2-6; D uncertain. The CDR3 is made up of 16 amino acids. CDR1 is LNHDA, CDR2 SQIVND, per germline (reference sequence). V lost 7 bases and J lost 0, with 13 bases in between. The full variable domain, with the rest looked up from reference TRBV19 and TRBJ2-6, is DGGITQSPKYLFRKEGQNVTLSCEQNLNHDAMYWYRQDPGQGLRLIYYSQIVNDFQKGDIAEGYSVSREKKESFPLTVTSAQKNPTAFYLCASTAQLLSGANVLTFGAGSRLTVL.